Listed here are 21 T cell receptor beta chains from one sample, sequenced in a study of blood T cell repertoires in COVID-19. TCRdb's table, derived via immunoSEQ multiplex PCR, lists solely in-frame clones and lacks some. The data hold about 290,000 clones, with about 89% observed a single time. Sequenced sample: PBMCs or T cells enriched from blood (not recorded which). Every receptor here comes from a woman in her thirties or forties who had recovered from COVID-19.

V is TRBV3-1 (or the pseudogene TRBV3-2) and J is TRBJ1-2, with 10 bases matching TRBD1. Looked up from germline, CDR1 is LGHDT and CDR2 is YNNKEL (reference sequence). Losses at the gene ends were 7 bases for V and 8 bases for J; bases not matched to a gene: 10. The CDR3 runs to 14 residues. The CDR3 DNA reads as TGTGCCAGCACCTCCGGGACAGGGGTCGACGGCTACACCTTC. As protein: CASTSGTGVDGYTF.

The chain carries TRBV27 and TRBJ1-5; the D is unclear. The germline V gene encodes CDR1 MNHEY and CDR2 SMNVEV (reference sequence). Trimming shortened V by 6 bases and J by 5 bases, and 8 bases separated the two germline ends. CDR3 length equals 12 residues. The CDR3 here is CASSTGDQPQHF. CDR3 nucleotides: TGTGCCAGCAGCACCGGGGATCAGCCCCAGCATTTT.

The chain has TRBV5-1 and TRBJ2-7; no clear D gene. The CDR3 runs to 13 residues. V was clipped by 1 base and J by 2 bases, with 7 bases between them. The V gene's germline CDR1 is SGHRS and CDR2 YFSETQ. The DNA of the CDR3 is TGCGCCAGCAGCTTGTACAGTCCCTACGAGCAGTACTTC. Its protein product is CASSLYSPYEQYF. The whole variable domain, remainder taken from reference TRBV5-1 and TRBJ2-7, is KAGVTQTPRYLIKTRGQQVTLSCSPISGHRSVSWYQQTPGQGLQFLFEYFSETQRNKGNFPGRFSGRQFSNSRSEMNVSTLELGDSALYLCASSLYSPYEQYFGPGTRLTVT.

The V call is TRBV4-1, the J call TRBJ1-3; D is uncertain. Germline V gene data show CDR1 as MGHRA and CDR2 as YSYEKL. The length of the CDR3 is 13 residues. Deletions cut 5 bases from V and 2 bases from J, with 7 bases between. The CDR3 DNA sequence: TGCGCCAGCAGCTTCCAAACTGGAAACACCATATATTTT. Its translation: CASSFQTGNTIYF.

This clone was observed a few times. The chain employs TRBV27 and TRBJ1-5; no clear D gene. The CDR3 runs to 16 residues. V shed 1 base and J shed 0 bases, with 10 bases lying between them. Germline loops: CDR1 MNHEY, CDR2 SMNVEV (reference sequence). The CDR3 nucleotides are TGTGCCAGCAGTTTATTTCCAGGATCTAGCAATCAGCCCCAGCATTTT. Translated, it gives CASSLFPGSSNQPQHF.

The chain joins TRBV15 to TRBJ2-1; 7 nucleotides align to TRBD1. The trim removed 2 bases at V and 4 bases at J, leaving 8 bases unmatched. The CDR3 totals 16 residues. Germline V gene lookup returns CDR1 LNHNV and CDR2 YYDKDF (reference sequence). The CDR3, as DNA: TGTGCCACCAGCAGACAAACCGGGACAGTATACAATGAGCAGTTCTTC. This translates into CATSRQTGTVYNEQFF.

This sequence joins TRBV2 and TRBJ1-4, with 7 nucleotides matching TRBD1. Trimming removed 6 bases from V and 7 bases from J; junction bases left unmatched: 5. CDR1 SNHLY and CDR2 FYNNEI come from the germline V gene. The CDR3 covers 13 residues. CDR3 protein: CASRAQGTEKLFF. DNA of the CDR3: TGTGCCAGCAGGGCACAGGGGACTGAAAAACTGTTTTTT.

The CDR3 sequence: CASSLSSGVTGELFF. The CDR3 coding sequence is TGTGCCAGCAGCTTGAGCTCCGGGGTCACCGGGGAGCTGTTTTTT. This chain connects TRBV7-9 to TRBJ2-2; the D gene is possibly TRBD2 (5 bases). Trimming left V 3 bases short and J 4 bases short, with 12 bases between. The CDR3 covers 15 residues. Per germline, CDR1 SEHNR and CDR2 FQNEAQ (reference sequence).

This sequence joins TRBV24-1 and TRBJ2-1, with 7 bases lining up with TRBD1. Germline V gives CDR1 KGHDR, CDR2 SFDVKD. The J segment lost 6 bases and the V segment lost 2 bases, leaving 3 bases of the junction unmatched. The CDR3 is 14 amino acids. The DNA for the CDR3 is TGTGCCACCAGTGATTCGGGACAGCTCAATGAGCAGTTCTTC. It encodes CATSDSGQLNEQFF.

The DNA for the CDR3 is TGTGCCAGTATTGATGGATCGGAGGGAGAGGATGGCTACACCTTC. Its translation is CASIDGSEGEDGYTF. The gene calls are TRBV19 and TRBJ1-2, with D unclear. Trimming took off 7 bases at V and 6 bases at J, with 21 bases between the two ends. The CDR3 covers 15 residues. Germline V gives CDR1 LNHDA, CDR2 SQIVND (reference sequence). Based on the CDR3 plus reference TRBV19 and TRBJ1-2, the full variable domain is DGGITQSPKYLFRKEGQNVTLSCEQNLNHDAMYWYRQDPGQGLRLIYYSQIVNDFQKGDIAEGYSVSREKKESFPLTVTSAQKNPTAFYLCASIDGSEGEDGYTFGSGTRLTVV.

The chain joins TRBV6-6 to TRBJ2-1; the D is unclear. This CDR3 comprises 14 residues. With 2 bases removed from V and 5 bases from J, the gap between germline ends came to 10 bases. The germline CDR1 and CDR2 sequences are MNHNY and SVGAGI (reference sequence). This CDR3 reads CASSYERVNNEQFF. CDR3 DNA: TGTGCCAGCAGTTACGAGCGCGTCAACAATGAGCAGTTCTTC.

The chain joins TRBV4-2 to TRBJ1-2; a possible D gene is TRBD1 (5 bases). Trimming left V 0 bases short and J 1 base short, with 12 bases between. This CDR3 comprises 16 residues. Germline V gives CDR1 LGHNA, CDR2 YNFKEQ. The CDR3 here is CASSQDVPGYNYGYTF. CDR3 DNA: TGTGCCAGCAGCCAAGATGTTCCAGGGTATAACTATGGCTACACCTTC.

The CDR3 nucleotides are TGTGCCAGCAGCTTAGCGTCGACAGCGGGGAGCTCCTACGAGCAGTACTTC. This encodes CASSLASTAGSSYEQYF. The chain carries TRBV7-2 and TRBJ2-7; 7 nucleotides align to TRBD2. Germline assignment: CDR1 SGHTA and CDR2 FQGNSA. CDR3 size: 17 residues. J was trimmed by 0 bases and V by 0 bases; bases with no gene match: 8.

The chain combines TRBV6-5 with TRBJ2-5; 8 positions match TRBD1. Trimming took 5 bases from V and 4 from J; bases not matched to a gene: 3. The CDR3 is made up of 13 amino acids. Germline CDR1 is MNHEY and CDR2 is SVGAGI. The CDR3 nucleotides read TGTGCCAGCAGTCGAGACAGGGGAGAGACCCAGTACTTC. This gives the protein CASSRDRGETQYF.

The chain has TRBV6-2 or TRBV6-3 and TRBJ2-1; 8 bases are a match to TRBD2. The junction had 8 bases not matched to a gene; V was cut back by 2 bases and J by 5 bases. Germline CDR1 is MNHEY and CDR2 is SVGEGT. The CDR3 covers 16 residues. CDR3 DNA: TGTGCCAGCAGTTACCGCTCCCAGCGGGGGAACAATGAGCAGTTCTTC. This gives the protein CASSYRSQRGNNEQFF.

The J gene is TRBJ1-1, the V gene TRBV5-1; the match to TRBD1 covers 7 bases. The germline CDR1 and CDR2 sequences are SGHRS and YFSETQ. CDR3 length: 16 amino acids. The V segment lost 3 bases and the J segment 0 bases; nucleotides outside the gene matches: 8. The CDR3 loop is CASSSLGQALNTEAFF. The CDR3 coding sequence is TGCGCCAGCAGCTCTCTTGGACAGGCGTTGAACACTGAAGCTTTCTTT.

The rearrangement links TRBV19 to TRBJ1-1; unclear D gene. CDR3 length: 13 amino acids. The V gene lost 7 bases and the J gene lost 5 bases, with 14 bases spanning the gap. CDR1 is LNHDA and CDR2 is SQIVND in the germline V gene (reference sequence). The CDR3 bases are TGTGCCAGTAAGAATCAGGATAAGACTGAAGCTTTCTTT. Protein: CASKNQDKTEAFF.

The chain uses TRBV2 and TRBJ2-7; unclear D gene. Germline assignment: CDR1 SNHLY and CDR2 FYNNEI. CDR3 length: 12 amino acids. The germline V and J ends were trimmed by 7 bases and 1 base, with 8 bases remaining between them. The CDR3 loop is CASKTTSYEQYF. In nucleotides, the CDR3 is TGTGCCAGCAAAACTACATCCTACGAGCAGTACTTC.

This sequence joins TRBV30 and TRBJ1-5, with a tentative D call TRBD1 (5 bases). The CDR3 length is 13 residues. V lost 6 bases, J lost 4 bases, and 13 bases lay in between. Per germline, CDR1 GTSNPN and CDR2 SVGIG (reference sequence). CDR3 nucleotides: TGTGCCTGTGGTGCAGGGCCGAATCAGCCCCAGCATTTT. Its protein is CACGAGPNQPQHF.

The chain is built from TRBV5-1 and TRBJ1-1, with TRBD1 matching 7 bases. Per the germline V gene, CDR1 is SGHRS and CDR2 is YFSETQ. The CDR3 loop spans 14 amino acids. V was pared by 4 bases and J by 11 bases, with 14 bases of the junction left unmatched. The DNA of the CDR3 is TGCGCCAGCAGCCGGGATACAGGGGAGCCTAGGGCTTTCTTT. It translates to CASSRDTGEPRAFF.

CDR3 bases: TGTGCCAGCAGCCCTAGGACAGTAAGGGCCTACGAGCAGTACTTC. Its protein product is CASSPRTVRAYEQYF. The V gene is TRBV5-6, the J gene TRBJ2-7, with D tentatively TRBD1 (6 bases). Trimming cost V 4 bases and J 2 bases, with 16 bases left between them. CDR1 is SGHDT and CDR2 is YYEEEE in the germline V gene. The CDR3 contains 15 residues.